A few counts support the clone carrying this T cell receptor beta chain. Its cognate antigen is unknown. TCRdb re-called the 5' RACE reads with MiXCR, one entry per CDR3 protein. The sample has about 24,000 distinct CDR3 sequences, around 8.8% seen once. Time point denoted: sample taken at primary tumor resection. CDR3 length equals 17 residues. V lost 1 base and J lost 0, with 16 bases in between. Germline-derived CDR1 and CDR2 are MNHEY and SMNVEV (reference sequence). These data come from a study of spatial heterogeneity in lung cancer. Study at large: Tumor-region TCR transcript counts correlated strongly with a T cell module score from matched bulk RNA-seq.

Study-level results: Alpha and beta chain coverage of tumor T cells was estimated at about 6.8% and 14%, respectively. Tumor mutation count correlated with how many alpha and beta TCRs expanded intratumorally.

Here the sequenced sample was lung tumor tissue, taken at surgery. The genes are TRBV27 and TRBJ2-7; D might be TRBD1 or TRBD2, each matching 5 bases. This clonotype was obtained from a male donor with early-stage non-small cell lung cancer. The CDR3 nucleotides read TGTGCCAGCAGTTTATGGGGCCTCTCGGGGAGCTCCTACGAGCAGTACTTC. Translated: CASSLWGLSGSSYEQYF.